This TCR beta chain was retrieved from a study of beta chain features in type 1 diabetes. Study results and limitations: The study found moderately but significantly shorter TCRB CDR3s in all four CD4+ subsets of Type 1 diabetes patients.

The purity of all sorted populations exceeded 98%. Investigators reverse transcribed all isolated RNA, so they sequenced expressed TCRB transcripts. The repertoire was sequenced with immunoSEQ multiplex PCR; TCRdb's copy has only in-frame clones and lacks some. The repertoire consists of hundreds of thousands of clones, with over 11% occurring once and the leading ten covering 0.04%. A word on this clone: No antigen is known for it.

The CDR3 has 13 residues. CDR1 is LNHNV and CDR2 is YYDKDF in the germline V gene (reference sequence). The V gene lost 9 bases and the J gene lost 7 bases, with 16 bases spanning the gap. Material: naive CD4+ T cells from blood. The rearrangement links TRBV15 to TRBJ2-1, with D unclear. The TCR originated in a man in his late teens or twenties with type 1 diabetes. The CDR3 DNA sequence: TGTGCCACACTACTATCGAGTCAAAATGAGCAGTTCTTC. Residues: CATLLSSQNEQFF.